This record looks at one T cell receptor beta chain sequence and its context. Original processing methods: Estimation of nucleated cell counts was performed using reference gene primer amplification. The data were produced by immunoSEQ multiplex PCR, yet TCRdb's version contains in-frame clones alone and is incomplete. V, J and clone size were drawn from that table, and D and trimming were deduced from the DNA. The table has approximately 350,000 clones, around 89% seen once. The data were taken from a study of blood T cell repertoires in COVID-19. Overall study: Material from acute and convalescent COVID-19 was sourced from the United States, Italy and Spain. T cells, B-cell-depleted T cells, or PBMCs provided the cDNA or gDNA that served as material.

Per germline, CDR1 MNHEY and CDR2 SVGAGI. The CDR3 runs to 15 residues. V lost 1 base and J 11 bases, leaving 15 bases between the germline ends. This clonotype was obtained from a man aged 35 to 55 with acute or convalescent COVID-19. This chain links TRBV6-5 with TRBJ1-6; D call uncertain. The source material was peripheral blood. CDR3 sequence reads: CASSYFSSVPPPLHF. In DNA, the CDR3 is TGTGCCAGCAGTTACTTCTCGAGTGTCCCGCCACCCCTCCACTTT.